The present T cell receptor beta chain was sequenced within a study of T cells after yellow fever vaccination. Study results and caveats: The secondary response peaked faster, at day 5 versus 15, but was weaker.

Using its own MiXCR run on the 5' RACE reads, TCRdb lists one record per CDR3 protein. The sample includes roughly 74,000 distinct CDR3 sequences, more than 5.5% of them seen just once. This clonotype was detected a few times. Its cognate antigen is unknown. The CDR3 spans 11 residues. Germline CDR1 and CDR2: ENHRY and SYGVKD. Trimming pared 2 bases from V and 3 bases from J, leaving 1 base between. The TCR originated in a man aged 18 to 29 who received the YFV17D yellow fever vaccine. Sequenced material: CD8+ T cells sorted from PBMCs, taken 4 to 5 days after the first yellow fever vaccination. This chain connects TRBV10-3 to TRBJ1-2; the D is unclear. CDR3 amino acids: CAISEDYGYTF. The CDR3 bases are TGTGCCATCAGTGAGGACTATGGCTACACCTTC.